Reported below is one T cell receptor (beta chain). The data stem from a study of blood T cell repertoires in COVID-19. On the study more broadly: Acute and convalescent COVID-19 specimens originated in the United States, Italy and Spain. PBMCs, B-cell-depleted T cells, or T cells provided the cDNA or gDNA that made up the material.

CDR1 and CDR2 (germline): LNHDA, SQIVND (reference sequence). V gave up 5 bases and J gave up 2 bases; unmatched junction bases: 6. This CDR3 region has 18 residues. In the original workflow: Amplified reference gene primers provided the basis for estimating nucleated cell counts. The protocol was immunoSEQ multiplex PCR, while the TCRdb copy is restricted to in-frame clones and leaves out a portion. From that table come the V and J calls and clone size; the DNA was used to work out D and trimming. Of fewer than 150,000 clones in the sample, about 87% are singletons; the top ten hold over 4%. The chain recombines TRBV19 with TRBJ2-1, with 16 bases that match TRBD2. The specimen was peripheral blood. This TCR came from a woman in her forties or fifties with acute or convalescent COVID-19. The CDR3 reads CASSAPGLAGGAYNEQFF. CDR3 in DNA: TGTGCCAGTAGTGCCCCGGGACTAGCGGGAGGGGCCTACAATGAGCAGTTCTTC.